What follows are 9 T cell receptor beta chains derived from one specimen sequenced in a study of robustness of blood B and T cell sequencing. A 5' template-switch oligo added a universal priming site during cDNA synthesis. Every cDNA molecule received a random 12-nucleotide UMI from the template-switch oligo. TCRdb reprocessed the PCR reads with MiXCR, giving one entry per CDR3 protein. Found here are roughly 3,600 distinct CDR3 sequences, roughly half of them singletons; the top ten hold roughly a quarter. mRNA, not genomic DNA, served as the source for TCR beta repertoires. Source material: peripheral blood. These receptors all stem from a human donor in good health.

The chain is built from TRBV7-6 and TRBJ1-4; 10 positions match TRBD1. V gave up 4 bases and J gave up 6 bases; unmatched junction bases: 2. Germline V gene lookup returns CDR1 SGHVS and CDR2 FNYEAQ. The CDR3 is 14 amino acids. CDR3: CASSSGTGDEKLFF. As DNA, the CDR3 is TGTGCCAGCAGCTCGGGGACAGGGGATGAAAAACTGTTTTTT.

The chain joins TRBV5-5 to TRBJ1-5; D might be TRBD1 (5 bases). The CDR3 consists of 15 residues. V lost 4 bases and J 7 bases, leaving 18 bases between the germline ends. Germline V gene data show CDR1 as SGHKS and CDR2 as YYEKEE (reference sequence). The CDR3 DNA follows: TGTGCCAGCAGCCCGGACGGGACCCCCCCACAGCCCCAGCATTTT. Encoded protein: CASSPDGTPPQPQHF.

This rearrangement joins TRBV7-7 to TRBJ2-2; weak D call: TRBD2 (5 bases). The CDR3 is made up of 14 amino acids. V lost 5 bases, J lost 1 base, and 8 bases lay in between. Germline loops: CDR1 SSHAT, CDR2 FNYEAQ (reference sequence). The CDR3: CASSVGVNTGELFF. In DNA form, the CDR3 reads TGTGCCAGCAGCGTCGGGGTGAACACCGGGGAGCTGTTTTTT.

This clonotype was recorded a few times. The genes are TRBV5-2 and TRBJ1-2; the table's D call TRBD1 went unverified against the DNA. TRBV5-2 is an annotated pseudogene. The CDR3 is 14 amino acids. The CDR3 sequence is CASNTDRLGDGYTF. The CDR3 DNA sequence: TGTGCCAGCAACACGGACAGGTTAGGGGATGGCTACACCTTC.

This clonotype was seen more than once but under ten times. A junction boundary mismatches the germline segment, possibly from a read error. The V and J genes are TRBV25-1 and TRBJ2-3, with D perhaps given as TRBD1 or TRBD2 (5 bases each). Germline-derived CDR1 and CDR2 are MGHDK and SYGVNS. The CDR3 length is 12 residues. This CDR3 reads CASNRGTDTQYF. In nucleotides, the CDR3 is TGTGCCAGCAATCGGGGCACGGATACGCAGTATTTT.

CDR3 residues: CASSLEDPTDTQYF. The DNA of the CDR3 is TGCGCCAGCAGCTTGGAGGACCCCACAGATACGCAGTATTTT. V is TRBV5-1 and J is TRBJ2-3; D not certain. The length of the CDR3 is 14 residues. V lost 0 bases, J lost 2 bases, and 7 bases lay in between. Per the germline V gene, CDR1 is SGHRS and CDR2 is YFSETQ.

The CDR3 protein is CASRPRLAGGITGELFF. The CDR3 DNA follows: TGTGCCAGCAGGCCTCGACTAGCGGGGGGGATCACCGGGGAGCTGTTTTTT. The J gene is TRBJ2-2, the V gene TRBV6-6; 14 nucleotides agree with TRBD2. Germline loops: CDR1 MNHNY, CDR2 SVGAGI (reference sequence). The CDR3 has 17 residues. J gave up 4 bases and V 6 bases, and 7 bases lay outside the gene matches.

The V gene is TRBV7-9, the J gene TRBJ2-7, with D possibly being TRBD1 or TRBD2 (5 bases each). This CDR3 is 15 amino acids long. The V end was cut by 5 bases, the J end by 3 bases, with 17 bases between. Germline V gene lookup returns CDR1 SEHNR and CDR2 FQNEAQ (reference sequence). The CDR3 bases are TGTGCCAGCAGCAATCTCGGGACGCCCCGCTACGAGCAGTACTTC. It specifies CASSNLGTPRYEQYF.

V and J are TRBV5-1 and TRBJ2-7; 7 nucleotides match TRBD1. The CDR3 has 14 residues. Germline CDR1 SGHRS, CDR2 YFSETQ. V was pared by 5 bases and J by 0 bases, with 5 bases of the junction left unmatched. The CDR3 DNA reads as TGCGCCAGCAGACAGGGGCTTCTCTCCTACGAGCAGTACTTC. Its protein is CASRQGLLSYEQYF. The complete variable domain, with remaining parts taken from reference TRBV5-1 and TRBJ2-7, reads KAGVTQTPRYLIKTRGQQVTLSCSPISGHRSVSWYQQTPGQGLQFLFEYFSETQRNKGNFPGRFSGRQFSNSRSEMNVSTLELGDSALYLCASRQGLLSYEQYFGPGTRLTVT.